One and the same sample provided the 18 T cell receptor beta chains below, sequenced in a study of T-cell reconstitution after alpha-beta-depleted transplantation in children. The TCRbeta library was prepared with unique molecular identifiers. MiXCR, applied by TCRdb to the PCR reads, yields one record per CDR3 protein. Found here are about 400,000 distinct CDR3 sequences, roughly 22% of them singletons; the top ten hold over 3.5%. The input for sequencing was PBMCs from the stem cell graft donor, taken from the stem cell graft. The source is a human donor who donated a stem cell graft to a child with acute myeloid leukemia.

The rearrangement links TRBV6-5 to TRBJ2-7; 12 bases are shared with TRBD2. The germline V gene encodes CDR1 MNHEY and CDR2 SVGAGI. Germline trimming cut 4 bases from V and 7 bases from J; bases unmatched to any gene: 11. The CDR3 covers 16 residues. DNA for the CDR3: TGTGCCAGCAGTTTTCGCCTAACTAGCGGGAGGCGTGAGCAGTACTTC. This codes for CASSFRLTSGRREQYF.

The J gene is TRBJ2-2, the V gene TRBV9; 7 bases are a match to TRBD1. From germline, CDR1 is SGDLS and CDR2 YYNGEE. The V segment lost 3 bases and the J segment 3 bases; nucleotides outside the gene matches: 5. CDR3 length: 15 amino acids. The CDR3 region has the DNA TGTGCCAGCAGCGAACAGGGGCGGGACACCGGGGAGCTGTTTTTT. It is translated as CASSEQGRDTGELFF.

There are many counts of this clonotype. The rearrangement joins TRBV20-1 to TRBJ2-1; a possible D gene is TRBD1 (5 bases). The V end lost 1 base, the J end lost 6 bases, and 16 bases lay between the germline ends. The germline gives CDR1 DFQATT, CDR2 SNEGSKA (reference sequence). This CDR3 spans 15 amino acids. This CDR3 reads CSARVRPGIVNEQFF. The CDR3, as DNA: TGCAGTGCTAGAGTTCGTCCAGGGATAGTCAATGAGCAGTTCTTC.

V is TRBV5-1 and J is TRBJ1-2; D gene ambiguous. Trimming took 1 base from V and 1 from J, leaving 11 bases between them. CDR1 is SGHRS and CDR2 is YFSETQ in the germline V gene. The CDR3 loop spans 15 amino acids. CDR3 in amino acids: CASSLRGVVNYGYTF. Written as DNA, the CDR3 is TGCGCCAGCAGCTTGCGCGGGGTGGTTAACTATGGCTACACCTTC.

The chain recombines TRBV12-3 or TRBV12-4 with TRBJ2-1; TRBD2 agrees at 9 bases. This CDR3 is 14 amino acids long. V was clipped by 7 bases and J by 9 bases; unmatched bases: 10. The CDR3, as DNA: TGTGCCAGCATGAGGCGGGAGGGCGATTTTGAGCAGTTCTTC. Encoded protein: CASMRREGDFEQFF.

The chain combines TRBV7-2 with TRBJ2-7, with D possibly being TRBD1 or TRBD2 (5 bases each). Per germline, CDR1 SGHTA and CDR2 FQGNSA. The ends were cut back, 0 bases at V and 4 bases at J, with 13 bases in the middle. This CDR3 is built from 15 residues. CDR3 coding DNA: TGTGCCAGCAGCTTAGCTACCGGGACGGTGTACGAGCAGTACTTC. Protein sequence: CASSLATGTVYEQYF. The full variable domain, rest sourced from reference TRBV7-2 and TRBJ2-7, is GAGVSQSPSNKVTEKGKDVELRCDPISGHTALYWYRQSLGQGLEFLIYFQGNSAPDKSGLPSDRFSAERTGGSVSTLTIQRTQQEDSAVYLCASSLATGTVYEQYFGPGTRLTVT.

The chain uses TRBV9 and TRBJ2-2, with a weak D call TRBD1 (5 bases). The CDR3 is made up of 14 amino acids. Per the germline V gene, CDR1 is SGDLS and CDR2 is YYNGEE. The V end was cut by 3 bases, the J end by 3 bases, with 9 bases between. The CDR3 region has the DNA TGTGCCAGCAGCGGGACAACCGACACCGGGGAGCTGTTTTTT. Its protein is CASSGTTDTGELFF.

The genes are TRBV27 and TRBJ2-3; TRBD1 agrees at 9 bases. J was trimmed by 6 bases and V by 3 bases; bases with no gene match: 10. CDR1 is MNHEY, CDR2 SMNVEV, per germline (reference sequence). CDR3 size: 16 residues. The CDR3 is CASSLGQGSWFDTQYF. CDR3 coding DNA: TGTGCCAGCAGTTTGGGACAGGGATCTTGGTTTGATACGCAGTATTTT.

This clonotype was seen more than once but under ten times. The CDR3 nucleotides read TGTGCCAGCAGTTCAAGGGCCGAGCAGTACTTC. Translation gives CASSSRAEQYF. J is TRBJ2-7 and V is TRBV12-3 or TRBV12-4; unclear D gene. The CDR3 loop spans 11 amino acids. V dropped 4 bases and J dropped 6 bases, with 7 bases sitting between them.

This clonotype was counted a few times. J is TRBJ2-2 and V is TRBV5-1, with 12 bases aligning to TRBD2. The trim removed 2 bases at V and 4 bases at J, leaving 6 bases unmatched. The CDR3 extends over 17 amino acids. Looked up from germline, CDR1 is SGHRS and CDR2 is YFSETQ. CDR3 DNA sequence: TGCGCCAGCAGCTTCCCTGGACTAGCGGGAAGCACCGGGGAGCTGTTTTTT. Translating gives CASSFPGLAGSTGELFF.

This clonotype was observed a handful of times. This chain uses TRBV6-1 with TRBJ2-2; TRBD1 matches 8 bases. The length of the CDR3 is 16 residues. CDR1 is MNHNS and CDR2 is SASEGT in the germline V gene. Germline trimming cut 6 bases from V and 6 bases from J; bases unmatched to any gene: 12. CDR3 loop: CASRQGAAGPPGELFF. The CDR3 DNA follows: TGTGCCAGCAGGCAGGGGGCGGCGGGACCCCCCGGGGAGCTGTTTTTT.

This chain uses TRBV5-1 with TRBJ1-1, with D perhaps matching TRBD1 (6 bases). The CDR3 length is 15 residues. Per germline, CDR1 SGHRS and CDR2 YFSETQ. V dropped 4 bases and J dropped 8 bases, with 21 bases sitting between them. CDR3 nucleotide sequence: TGCGCCAGCAGCGCAGAGAGGACAGCCCAACCCGAAGCTTTCTTT. This encodes CASSAERTAQPEAFF.

This chain uses TRBV6-1 with TRBJ2-1, with D perhaps TRBD1 (6 bases). Trimming stripped 2 bases from V and 9 bases from J, with 14 bases between. This CDR3 contains 14 residues. Germline V gives CDR1 MNHNS, CDR2 SASEGT. This CDR3 is CASSENLRGGEQFF. CDR3 in DNA: TGTGCCAGCAGTGAAAACCTTCGAGGGGGTGAGCAGTTCTTC.

The rearrangement joins TRBV29-1 to TRBJ2-2; D is ambiguous. CDR1 is SQVTM, CDR2 ANQGSEA, per germline. This CDR3 has 14 residues. V was trimmed by 3 bases and J by 0 bases, leaving 8 bases between them. The CDR3 here is CSVEAHPNTGELFF. The CDR3, as DNA: TGCAGCGTTGAGGCACATCCGAACACCGGGGAGCTGTTTTTT.

This chain connects TRBV6-2 or TRBV6-3 to TRBJ2-2, with 10 bases that match TRBD2. The CDR3 spans 14 residues. V was pared by 5 bases and J by 7 bases, with 4 bases of the junction left unmatched. CDR1 and CDR2 (germline): MNHEY, SVGEGT. The CDR3 bases are TGTGCCAGCAGTAGACTAGCGGGTATCGGGGAGCTGTTTTTT. It encodes CASSRLAGIGELFF.

This clonotype has only a few counts. DNA of the CDR3: TGCAGTGCTGCGGGACAGTACAATGAGCAGTTCTTC. Its protein product is CSAAGQYNEQFF. The chain links TRBV20-1 to TRBJ2-1, with D maybe TRBD1 (7 bases). V dropped 5 bases and J dropped 4 bases, with 9 bases sitting between them. Germline V gene lookup returns CDR1 DFQATT and CDR2 SNEGSKA (reference sequence). The CDR3 runs to 12 residues.

Here the CDR3 DNA reads TGTGCCAGCAGTGTCCTCGGGATCGGCAATCAGCCCCAGCATTTT. It codes for CASSVLGIGNQPQHF. The V call is TRBV27, the J call TRBJ1-5; D gene uncertain. Deletions cut 5 bases from V and 2 bases from J, with 13 bases between. Germline assignment: CDR1 MNHEY and CDR2 SMNVEV (reference sequence). This CDR3 has 15 amino acids.

On this clonotype: A much larger clone lies a single base off, so this may be a read error. The chain joins TRBV27 to TRBJ2-3; 7 nucleotides align to TRBD2. Germline assignment: CDR1 MNHEY and CDR2 SMNVEV (reference sequence). The CDR3 consists of 15 residues. The CDR3 region is CASILASGSTDTQYF. CDR3 DNA: TGTGCCAGCATTTTAGCTAGCGGAAGCACAGATACGCAGTATTTT.